This T cell receptor beta chain appears in the sequencing data of a study of CD8 T cells in ankylosing spondylitis. V was shortened by 1 base and J by 5 bases, with 18 bases between the two germline ends. The CDR3 covers 16 residues. CDR1 MGHRA and CDR2 YSYEKL come from the germline V gene. In regard to this clonotype: Its specificity is not known.

Regarding the study as a whole: Disease-linked clones displayed a CD8+ phenotype and appeared relatively rarely in peripheral blood.

MiXCR was run by TCRdb on the 5' RACE reads, yielding one entry per CDR3 protein. The data contain 250,000 or so distinct CDR3 sequences, more than 20% of them singletons. Sequencing used blood, either unsorted or a sorted T cell fraction (not recorded which). The sequence came from a male donor with ankylosing spondylitis or in good health (not recorded which). The chain couples TRBV4-1 to TRBJ2-7; the D gene is possibly TRBD2 (6 bases). CDR3 residues: CASSQVSSGSLNEQYF. The CDR3 nucleotides are TGCGCCAGCAGCCAAGTTAGCAGCGGGTCTTTAAACGAGCAGTACTTC.